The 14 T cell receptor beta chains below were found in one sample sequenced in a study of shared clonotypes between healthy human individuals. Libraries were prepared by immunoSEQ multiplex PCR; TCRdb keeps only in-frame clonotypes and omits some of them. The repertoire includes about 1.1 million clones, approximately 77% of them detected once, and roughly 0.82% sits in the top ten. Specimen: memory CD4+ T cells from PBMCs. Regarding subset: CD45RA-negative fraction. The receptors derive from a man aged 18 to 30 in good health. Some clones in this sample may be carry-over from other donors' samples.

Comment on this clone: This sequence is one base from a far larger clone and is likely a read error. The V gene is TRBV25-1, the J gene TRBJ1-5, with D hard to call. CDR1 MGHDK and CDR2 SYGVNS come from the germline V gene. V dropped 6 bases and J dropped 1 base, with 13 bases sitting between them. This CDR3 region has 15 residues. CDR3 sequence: CASSPPVGSNQPQHF. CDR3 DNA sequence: TGTGCCAGCAGCCCACCCGTGGGGAGCAATCAGCCCCAGCATTTT.

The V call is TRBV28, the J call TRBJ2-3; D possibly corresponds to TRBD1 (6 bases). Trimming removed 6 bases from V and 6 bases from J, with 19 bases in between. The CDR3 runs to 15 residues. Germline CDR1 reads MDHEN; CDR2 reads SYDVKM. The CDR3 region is CASRFGQSKADTQYF. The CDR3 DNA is TGTGCCAGCAGGTTCGGACAGTCGAAAGCGGATACGCAGTATTTT.

As DNA, the CDR3 is TGTGCCAGCTACCTCGGAGGCTACACCTTC. Amino acid sequence: CASYLGGYTF. The V gene is TRBV28, the J gene TRBJ1-2; D unclear. V gave up 8 bases and J gave up 8 bases, with 9 bases separating them. Per the germline V gene, CDR1 is MDHEN and CDR2 is SYDVKM. The CDR3 covers 10 residues.

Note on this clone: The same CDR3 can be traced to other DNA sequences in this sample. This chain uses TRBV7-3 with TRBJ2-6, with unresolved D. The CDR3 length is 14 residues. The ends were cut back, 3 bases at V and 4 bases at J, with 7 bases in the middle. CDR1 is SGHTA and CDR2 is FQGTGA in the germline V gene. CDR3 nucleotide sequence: TGTGCCAGCAGCTTGGGTCTCGGGGCCAACGTCCTGACTTTC. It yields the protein CASSLGLGANVLTF.

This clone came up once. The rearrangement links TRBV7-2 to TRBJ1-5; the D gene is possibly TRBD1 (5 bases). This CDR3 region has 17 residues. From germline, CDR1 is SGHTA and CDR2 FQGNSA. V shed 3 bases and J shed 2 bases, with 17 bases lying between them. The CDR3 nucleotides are TGTGCCAGCAGCTTCCATAGAGGGGTACCAGGCAATCAGCCCCAGCATTTT. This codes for CASSFHRGVPGNQPQHF. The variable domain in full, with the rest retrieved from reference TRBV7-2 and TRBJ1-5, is GAGVSQSPSNKVTEKGKDVELRCDPISGHTALYWYRQSLGQGLEFLIYFQGNSAPDKSGLPSDRFSAERTGGSVSTLTIQRTQQEDSAVYLCASSFHRGVPGNQPQHFGDGTRLSIL.

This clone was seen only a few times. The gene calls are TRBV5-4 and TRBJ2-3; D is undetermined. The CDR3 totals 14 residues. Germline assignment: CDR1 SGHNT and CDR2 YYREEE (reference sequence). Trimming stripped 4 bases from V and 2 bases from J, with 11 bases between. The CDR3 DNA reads TGTGCCAGCAGCCCAGACTCTTTCACAGATACGCAGTATTTT. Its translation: CASSPDSFTDTQYF.

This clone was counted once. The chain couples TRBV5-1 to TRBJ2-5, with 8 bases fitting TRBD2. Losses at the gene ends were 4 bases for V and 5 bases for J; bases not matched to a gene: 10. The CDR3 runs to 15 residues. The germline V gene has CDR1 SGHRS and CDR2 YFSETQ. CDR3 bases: TGCGCCAGCAGCCCCTTAAAGCGGGAGTTGGAGACCCAGTACTTC. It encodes CASSPLKRELETQYF.

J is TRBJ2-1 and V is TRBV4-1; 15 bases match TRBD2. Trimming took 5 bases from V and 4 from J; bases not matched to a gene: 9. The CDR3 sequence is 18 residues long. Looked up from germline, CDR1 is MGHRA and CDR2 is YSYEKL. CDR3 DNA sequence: TGCGCCAGCAGCAAGGGACTAGCGGGAGGACCCCTATACAATGAGCAGTTCTTC. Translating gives CASSKGLAGGPLYNEQFF.

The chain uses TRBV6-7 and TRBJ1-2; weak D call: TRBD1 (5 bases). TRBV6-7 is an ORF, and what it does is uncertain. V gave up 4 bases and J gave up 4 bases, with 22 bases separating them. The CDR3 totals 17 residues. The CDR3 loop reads CASSFLTSGTFVYGYTF. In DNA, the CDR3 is TGTGCCAGCAGTTTTCTGACATCCGGGACCTTCGTCTATGGCTACACCTTC.

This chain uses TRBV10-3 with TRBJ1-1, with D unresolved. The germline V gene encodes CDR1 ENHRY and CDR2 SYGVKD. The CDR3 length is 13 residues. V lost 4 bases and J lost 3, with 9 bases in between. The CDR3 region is CAISAAEYTEAFF. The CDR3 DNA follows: TGTGCCATCAGTGCGGCGGAGTACACTGAAGCTTTCTTT.

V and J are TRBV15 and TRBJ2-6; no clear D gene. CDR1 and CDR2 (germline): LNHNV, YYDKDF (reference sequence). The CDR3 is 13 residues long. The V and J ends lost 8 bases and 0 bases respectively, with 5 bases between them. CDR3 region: CATGFSGANVLTF. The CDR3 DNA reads TGTGCCACCGGCTTCTCTGGGGCCAACGTCCTGACTTTC.

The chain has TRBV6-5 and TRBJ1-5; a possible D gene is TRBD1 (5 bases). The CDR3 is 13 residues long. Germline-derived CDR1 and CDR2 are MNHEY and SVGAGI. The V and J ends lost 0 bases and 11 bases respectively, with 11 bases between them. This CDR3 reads CASSYSGAGSQHF. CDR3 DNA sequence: TGTGCCAGCAGTTACTCAGGGGCTGGGTCCCAGCATTTT.

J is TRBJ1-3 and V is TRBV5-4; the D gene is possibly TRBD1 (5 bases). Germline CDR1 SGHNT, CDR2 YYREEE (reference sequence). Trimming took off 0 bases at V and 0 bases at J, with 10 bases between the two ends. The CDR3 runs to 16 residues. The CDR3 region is CASSLAMQGSGNTIYF. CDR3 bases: TGTGCCAGCAGCTTGGCAATGCAGGGCTCTGGAAACACCATATATTTT.

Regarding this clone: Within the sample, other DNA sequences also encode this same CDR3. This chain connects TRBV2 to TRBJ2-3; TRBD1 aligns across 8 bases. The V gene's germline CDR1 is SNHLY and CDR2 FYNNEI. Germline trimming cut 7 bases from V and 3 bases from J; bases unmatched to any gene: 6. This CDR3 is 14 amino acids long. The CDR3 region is CASTPQGATDTQYF. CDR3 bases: TGTGCCAGCACCCCGCAGGGGGCGACAGATACGCAGTATTTT.